This TCR beta chain was recovered during a study of blood T cell repertoires in COVID-19. Clones were read by immunoSEQ multiplex PCR, and TCRdb kept only the in-frame ones, dropping some. The data show 70,000 to 75,000 clones, with 90% seen just once and 4.5% to 5.5% held by the top ten. The germline gives CDR1 MNHEY, CDR2 SVGEGT. Between the trimmed V and J ends, which lost 0 bases and 7 bases, there was a span of 12 bases. This CDR3 region has 15 residues. The sequenced sample was peripheral blood. The TCR originated in a woman between 18 and 30 years old with acute or convalescent COVID-19. The J gene is TRBJ1-4, the V gene TRBV6-2 or TRBV6-3; D perhaps matches TRBD1 (6 bases). The CDR3 sequence: CASSYSTRGIEKLFF. The CDR3 bases are TGTGCCAGCAGTTACTCGACCAGGGGAATTGAAAAACTGTTTTTT.